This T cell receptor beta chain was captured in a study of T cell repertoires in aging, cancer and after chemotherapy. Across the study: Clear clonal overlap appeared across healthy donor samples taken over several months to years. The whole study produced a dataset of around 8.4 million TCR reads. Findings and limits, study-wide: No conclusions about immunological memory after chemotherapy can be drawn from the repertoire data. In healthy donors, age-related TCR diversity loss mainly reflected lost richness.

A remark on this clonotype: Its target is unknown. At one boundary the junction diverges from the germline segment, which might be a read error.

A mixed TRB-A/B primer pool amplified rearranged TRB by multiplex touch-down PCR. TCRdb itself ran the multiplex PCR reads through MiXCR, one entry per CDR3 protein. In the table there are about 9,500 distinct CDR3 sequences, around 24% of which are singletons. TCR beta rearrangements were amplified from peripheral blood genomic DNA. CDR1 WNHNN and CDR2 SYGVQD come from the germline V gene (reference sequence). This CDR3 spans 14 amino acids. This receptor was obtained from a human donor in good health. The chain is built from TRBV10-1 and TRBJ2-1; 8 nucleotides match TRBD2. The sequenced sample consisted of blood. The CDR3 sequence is CASSYSGSANEQFF. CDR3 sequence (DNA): TGTGCCAGCAGTTACAGCGGGAGTGCCAATGAGCAGTTCTTC.